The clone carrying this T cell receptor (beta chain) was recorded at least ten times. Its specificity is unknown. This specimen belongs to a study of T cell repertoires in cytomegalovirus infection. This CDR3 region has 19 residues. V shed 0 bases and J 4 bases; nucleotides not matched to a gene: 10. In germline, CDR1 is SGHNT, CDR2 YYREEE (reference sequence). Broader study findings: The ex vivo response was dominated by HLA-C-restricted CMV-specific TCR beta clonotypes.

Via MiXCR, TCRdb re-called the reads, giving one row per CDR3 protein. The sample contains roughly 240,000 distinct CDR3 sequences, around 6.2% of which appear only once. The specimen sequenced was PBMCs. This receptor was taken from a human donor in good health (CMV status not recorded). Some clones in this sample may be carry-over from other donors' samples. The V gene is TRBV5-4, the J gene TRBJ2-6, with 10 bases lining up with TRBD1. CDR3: CASSLGFRTGGTGANVLTF. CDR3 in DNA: TGTGCCAGCAGCTTGGGTTTTAGGACAGGGGGTACAGGGGCCAACGTCCTGACTTTC.